The source of this T cell receptor (beta chain) is a study of identical twins. Germline lookup yields CDR1 KGHDR and CDR2 SFDVKD. J lost 9 bases, V lost 4 bases, and 7 bases had no gene match. This CDR3 contains 14 residues. Among all donors, each was a healthy Caucasian. One entry per CDR3 protein, called by TCRdb with MiXCR from the 5' RACE reads. The sample yields approximately 210,000 distinct CDR3 sequences, approximately 5.9% seen once. The same sample was also used in a study of T cells expressing NK-cell markers.

Sequencing was done on a sample of CD8+ T cells sorted from blood. This clonotype was obtained from a young woman in good health. The genes are TRBV24-1 and TRBJ2-1; 8 bases map to TRBD1. Written as DNA, the CDR3 is TGTGCCACCAGTGACACAGGGGGTCGTACTGAGCAGTTCTTC. Translating it yields CATSDTGGRTEQFF.